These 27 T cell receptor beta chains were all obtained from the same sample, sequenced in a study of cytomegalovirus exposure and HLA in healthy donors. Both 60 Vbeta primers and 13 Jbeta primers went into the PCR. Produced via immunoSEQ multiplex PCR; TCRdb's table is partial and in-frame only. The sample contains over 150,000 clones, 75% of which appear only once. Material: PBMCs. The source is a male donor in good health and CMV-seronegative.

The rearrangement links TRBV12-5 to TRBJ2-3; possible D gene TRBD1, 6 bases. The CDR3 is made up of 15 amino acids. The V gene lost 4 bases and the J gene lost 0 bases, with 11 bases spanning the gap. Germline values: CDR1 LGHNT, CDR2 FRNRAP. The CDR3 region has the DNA TGTGCTAGTGGTTCCAACAGGGTGAGCACAGATACGCAGTATTTT. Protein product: CASGSNRVSTDTQYF.

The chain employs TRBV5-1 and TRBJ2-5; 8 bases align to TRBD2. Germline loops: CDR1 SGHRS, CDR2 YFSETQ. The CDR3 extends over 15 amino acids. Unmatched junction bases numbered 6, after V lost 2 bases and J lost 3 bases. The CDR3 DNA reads TGCGCCAGCAGCTTCAATAGCGGGGCGGAAGAGACCCAGTACTTC. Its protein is CASSFNSGAEETQYF.

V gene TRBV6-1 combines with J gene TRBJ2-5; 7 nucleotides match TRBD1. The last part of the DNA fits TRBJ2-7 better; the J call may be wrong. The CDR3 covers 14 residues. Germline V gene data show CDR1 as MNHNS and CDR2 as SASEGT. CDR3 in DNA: TGTGCCAGCACCCTAGACGACAGGGTCAACGAGCAGTACTTC. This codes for CASTLDDRVNEQYF.

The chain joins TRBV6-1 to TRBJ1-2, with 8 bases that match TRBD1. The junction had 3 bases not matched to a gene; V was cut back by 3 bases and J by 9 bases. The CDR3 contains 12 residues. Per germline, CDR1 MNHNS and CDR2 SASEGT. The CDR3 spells CASSDRGQSYTF. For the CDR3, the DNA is TGTGCCAGCAGTGACAGGGGGCAAAGCTACACCTTC.

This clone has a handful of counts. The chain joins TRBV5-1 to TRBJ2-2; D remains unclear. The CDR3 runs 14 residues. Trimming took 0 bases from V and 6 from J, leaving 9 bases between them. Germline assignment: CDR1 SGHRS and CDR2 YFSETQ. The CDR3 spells CASSLALGAGELFF. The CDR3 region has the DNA TGCGCCAGCAGCTTGGCCCTAGGCGCCGGGGAGCTGTTTTTT. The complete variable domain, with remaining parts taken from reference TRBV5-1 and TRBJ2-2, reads KAGVTQTPRYLIKTRGQQVTLSCSPISGHRSVSWYQQTPGQGLQFLFEYFSETQRNKGNFPGRFSGRQFSNSRSEMNVSTLELGDSALYLCASSLALGAGELFFGEGSRLTVL.

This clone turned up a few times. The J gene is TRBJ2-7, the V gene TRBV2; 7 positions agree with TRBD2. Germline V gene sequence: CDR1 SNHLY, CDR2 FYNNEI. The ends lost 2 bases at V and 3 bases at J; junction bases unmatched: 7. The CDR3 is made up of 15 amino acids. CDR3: CASSESLAADYEQYF. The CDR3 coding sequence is TGTGCCAGCAGTGAAAGTCTAGCGGCCGACTACGAGCAGTACTTC.

CDR3 sequence reads: CASGGHLNTGELFF. The CDR3 DNA reads TGTGCCAGCGGGGGACATCTGAACACCGGGGAGCTGTTTTTT. V usage is TRBV6-5 and J usage is TRBJ2-2; D possibly corresponds to TRBD1 (6 bases). The V and J ends lost 8 bases and 1 base respectively, with 11 bases between them. This CDR3 has 14 residues. Per the germline V gene, CDR1 is MNHEY and CDR2 is SVGAGI.

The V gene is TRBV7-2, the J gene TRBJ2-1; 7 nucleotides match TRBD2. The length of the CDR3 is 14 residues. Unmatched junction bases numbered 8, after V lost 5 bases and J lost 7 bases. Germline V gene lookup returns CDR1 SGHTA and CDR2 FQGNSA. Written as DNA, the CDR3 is TGTGCCAGCAGCCGGACTAGAAACCCGAATGAGCAGTTCTTC. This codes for CASSRTRNPNEQFF.

The CDR3 nucleotides read TGTGCCAGCAGCTTAGTGGGGGCCCAAGAGACCCAGTACTTC. It specifies CASSLVGAQETQYF. The chain uses TRBV11-2 and TRBJ2-5; TRBD1 is a possible D gene (6 bases). V lost 1 base, J lost 1 base, and 7 bases lay in between. Germline V gene data show CDR1 as SGHAT and CDR2 as FQNNGV. The CDR3 loop spans 14 amino acids.

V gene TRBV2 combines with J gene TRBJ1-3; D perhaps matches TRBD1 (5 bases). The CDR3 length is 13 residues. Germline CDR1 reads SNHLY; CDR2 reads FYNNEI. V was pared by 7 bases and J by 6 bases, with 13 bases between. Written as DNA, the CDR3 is TGTGCCAGCAACCTCAGGGCGGCAAACACCATATATTTT. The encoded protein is CASNLRAANTIYF. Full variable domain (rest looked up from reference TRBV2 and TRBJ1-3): EPEVTQTPSHQVTQMGQEVILRCVPISNHLYFYWYRQILGQKVEFLVSFYNNEISEKSEIFDDQFSVERPDGSNFTLKIRSTKLEDSAMYFCASNLRAANTIYFGEGSWLTVV.

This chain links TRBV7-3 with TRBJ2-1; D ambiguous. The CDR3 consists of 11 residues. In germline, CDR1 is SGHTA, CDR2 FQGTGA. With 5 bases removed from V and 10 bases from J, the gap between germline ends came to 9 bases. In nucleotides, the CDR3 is TGTGCCAGCAGCCTAGGCACAGAGCAGTTCTTC. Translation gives CASSLGTEQFF.

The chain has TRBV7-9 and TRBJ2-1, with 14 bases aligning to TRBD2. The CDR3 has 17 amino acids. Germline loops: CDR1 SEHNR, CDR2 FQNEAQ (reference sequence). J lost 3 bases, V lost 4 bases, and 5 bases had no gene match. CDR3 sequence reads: CASSSRLAGGLYNEQFF. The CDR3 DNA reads TGTGCCAGCAGCTCCAGACTAGCGGGGGGGCTCTACAATGAGCAGTTCTTC.

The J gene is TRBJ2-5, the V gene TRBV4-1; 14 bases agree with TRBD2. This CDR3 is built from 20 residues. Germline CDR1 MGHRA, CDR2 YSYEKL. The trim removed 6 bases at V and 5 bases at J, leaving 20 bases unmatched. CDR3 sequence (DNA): TGCGCCAGCAGTCACCAAGGACTAGCGGGAGGTGTAGGGCCCAGGGAGACCCAGTACTTC. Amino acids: CASSHQGLAGGVGPRETQYF.

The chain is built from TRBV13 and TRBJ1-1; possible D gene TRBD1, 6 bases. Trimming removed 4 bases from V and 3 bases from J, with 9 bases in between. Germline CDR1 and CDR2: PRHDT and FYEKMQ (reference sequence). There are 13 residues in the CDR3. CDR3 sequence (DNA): TGTGCCAGCAGCTCTACAGGGTACACTGAAGCTTTCTTT. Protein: CASSSTGYTEAFF.

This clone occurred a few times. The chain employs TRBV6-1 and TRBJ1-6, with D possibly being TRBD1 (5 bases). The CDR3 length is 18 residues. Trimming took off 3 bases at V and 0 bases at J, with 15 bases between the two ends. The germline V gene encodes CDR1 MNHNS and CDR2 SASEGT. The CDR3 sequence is CASSDSRGRSSYNSPLHF. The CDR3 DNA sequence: TGTGCCAGCAGTGATTCTAGGGGCAGAAGCTCCTATAATTCACCCCTCCACTTT.

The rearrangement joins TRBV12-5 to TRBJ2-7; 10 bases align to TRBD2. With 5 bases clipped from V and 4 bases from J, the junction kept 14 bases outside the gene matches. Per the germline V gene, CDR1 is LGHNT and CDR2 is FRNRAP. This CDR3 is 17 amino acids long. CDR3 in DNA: TGTGCTAGTGGTCCCGAAAGGATAGCGGGGGGACTATACGAGCAGTACTTC. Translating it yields CASGPERIAGGLYEQYF.

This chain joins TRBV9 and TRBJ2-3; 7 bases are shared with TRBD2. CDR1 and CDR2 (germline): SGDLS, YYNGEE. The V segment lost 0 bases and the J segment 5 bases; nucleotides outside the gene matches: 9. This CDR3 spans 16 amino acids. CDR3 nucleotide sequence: TGTGCCAGCAGCGTAGCTGTACGGTTAGCGGGAGATACGCAGTATTTT. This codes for CASSVAVRLAGDTQYF.

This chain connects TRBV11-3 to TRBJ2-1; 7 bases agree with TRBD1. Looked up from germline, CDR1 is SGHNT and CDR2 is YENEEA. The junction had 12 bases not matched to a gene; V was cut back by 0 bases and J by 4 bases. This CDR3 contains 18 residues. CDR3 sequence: CASSLDPFGQVGYNEQFF. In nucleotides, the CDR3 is TGTGCCAGCAGCTTAGACCCGTTTGGACAGGTCGGGTACAATGAGCAGTTCTTC.

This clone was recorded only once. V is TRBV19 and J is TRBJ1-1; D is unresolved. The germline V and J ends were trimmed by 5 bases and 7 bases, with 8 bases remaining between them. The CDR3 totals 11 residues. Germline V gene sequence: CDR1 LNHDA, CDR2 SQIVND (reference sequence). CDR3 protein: CASSGDGEAFF. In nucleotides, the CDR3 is TGTGCCAGTAGTGGAGATGGTGAAGCTTTCTTT.

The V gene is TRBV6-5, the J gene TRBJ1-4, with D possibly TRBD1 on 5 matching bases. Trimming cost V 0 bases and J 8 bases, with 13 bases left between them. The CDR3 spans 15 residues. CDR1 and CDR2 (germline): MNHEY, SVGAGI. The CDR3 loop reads CASSYSRGGREKLFF. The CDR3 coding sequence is TGTGCCAGCAGTTACTCGCGGGGGGGTAGGGAAAAACTGTTTTTT.

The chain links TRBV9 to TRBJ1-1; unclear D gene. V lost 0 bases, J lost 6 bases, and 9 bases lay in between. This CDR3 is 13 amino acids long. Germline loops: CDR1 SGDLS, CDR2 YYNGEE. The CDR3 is CASSVVAQAEAFF. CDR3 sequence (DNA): TGTGCCAGCAGCGTAGTGGCCCAAGCTGAAGCTTTCTTT.

CDR3 in amino acids: CASSPPGADRSNQPQHF. DNA for the CDR3: TGTGCCAGCTCACCACCGGGGGCTGACAGGAGCAATCAGCCCCAGCATTTT. This sequence joins TRBV18 and TRBJ1-5, with D maybe TRBD1 (6 bases). V was clipped by 0 bases and J by 1 base, with 13 bases between them. CDR1 and CDR2 from the germline V gene are KGHSH and LQKENI. CDR3 length: 17 amino acids.

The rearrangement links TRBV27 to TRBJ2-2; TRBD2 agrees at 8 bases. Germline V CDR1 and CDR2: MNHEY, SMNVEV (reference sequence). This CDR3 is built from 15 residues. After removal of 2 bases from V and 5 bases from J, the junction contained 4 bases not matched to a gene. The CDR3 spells CASSLEAGATGELFF. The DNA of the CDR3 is TGTGCCAGCAGTTTAGAAGCGGGAGCGACCGGGGAGCTGTTTTTT.

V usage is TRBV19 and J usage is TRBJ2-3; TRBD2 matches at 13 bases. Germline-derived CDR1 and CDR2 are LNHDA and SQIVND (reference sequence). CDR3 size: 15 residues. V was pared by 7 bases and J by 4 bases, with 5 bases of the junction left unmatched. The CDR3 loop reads CASTLTSGRPDTQYF. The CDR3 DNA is TGTGCCAGTACCCTGACTAGCGGGAGGCCAGATACGCAGTATTTT. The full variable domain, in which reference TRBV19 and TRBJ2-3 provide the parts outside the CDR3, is DGGITQSPKYLFRKEGQNVTLSCEQNLNHDAMYWYRQDPGQGLRLIYYSQIVNDFQKGDIAEGYSVSREKKESFPLTVTSAQKNPTAFYLCASTLTSGRPDTQYFGPGTRLTVL.

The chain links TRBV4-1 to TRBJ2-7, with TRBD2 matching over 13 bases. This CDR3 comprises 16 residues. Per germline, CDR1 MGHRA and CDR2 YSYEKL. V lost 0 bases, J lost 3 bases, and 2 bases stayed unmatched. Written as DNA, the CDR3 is TGCGCCAGCAGCCAAGAAACTAGCGGGAGGGTCTACGAGCAGTACTTC. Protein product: CASSQETSGRVYEQYF.

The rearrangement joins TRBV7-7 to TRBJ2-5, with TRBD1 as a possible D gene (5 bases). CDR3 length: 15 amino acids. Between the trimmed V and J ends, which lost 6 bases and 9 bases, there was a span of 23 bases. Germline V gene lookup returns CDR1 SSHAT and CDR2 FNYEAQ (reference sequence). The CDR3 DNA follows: TGTGCCAGCAGTTCCCGTCTAGGGGCGGTTGGGGCCCAGTACTTC. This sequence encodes CASSSRLGAVGAQYF. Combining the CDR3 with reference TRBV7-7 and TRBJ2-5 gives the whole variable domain GAGVSQSPRYKVTKRGQDVTLRCDPISSHATLYWYQQALGQGPEFLTYFNYEAQPDKSGLPSDRFSAERPEGSISTLTIQRTEQRDSAMYRCASSSRLGAVGAQYFGPGTRLLVL.

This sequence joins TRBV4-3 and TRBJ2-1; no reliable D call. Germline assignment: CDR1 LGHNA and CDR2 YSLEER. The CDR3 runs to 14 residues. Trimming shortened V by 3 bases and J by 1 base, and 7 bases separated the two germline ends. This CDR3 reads CASSQGSSYNEQFF. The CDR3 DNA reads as TGCGCCAGCAGCCAGGGCAGTTCCTACAATGAGCAGTTCTTC.